The 19 T cell receptor beta chains below were found in one sample sequenced in a study of T cell changes during pregnancy in multiple sclerosis. The data were produced by immunoSEQ multiplex PCR, yet TCRdb's version contains in-frame clones alone and is incomplete. The sample lists some 21,000 clones; approximately 89% were seen once. The material sequenced was CD4+ T cells from peripheral blood mononuclear cells, taken in the third trimester of pregnancy. The receptors were gathered from a female donor with multiple sclerosis, enrolled in a pregnancy study.

The chain employs TRBV6-5 and TRBJ1-2, with TRBD1 matching 9 bases. Trimming at V came to 5 bases and at J to 7 bases, leaving 5 bases not matched to a gene. Germline CDR1 reads MNHEY; CDR2 reads SVGAGI. CDR3 length: 13 residues. In DNA, the CDR3 is TGTGCCAGCAGTCGGGACAGGGTACTTGGCTACACCTTC. It yields the protein CASSRDRVLGYTF.

This clone appeared a single time. The gene calls are TRBV2 and TRBJ2-6; TRBD1 matches 9 bases. The germline CDR1 and CDR2 sequences are SNHLY and FYNNEI. The V gene end was trimmed by 8 bases and the J gene end by 0 bases; junction bases not matched to a gene: 5. CDR3 length equals 16 residues. CDR3 DNA: TGTGCCAGCCAGGAGACAGGGGGCTCTGGGGCCAACGTCCTGACTTTC. Protein product: CASQETGGSGANVLTF.

In this sample, this clone turned up a few times. The rearrangement uses TRBV29-1 and TRBJ1-2, with D perhaps matching TRBD1 (5 bases). The CDR3 extends over 12 amino acids. Germline values: CDR1 SQVTM, CDR2 ANQGSEA. V was cut by 3 bases and J by 4 bases, with 9 bases left in between. The CDR3 nucleotides are TGCAGCGTTGACGGGGGGGGCTATGGCTACACCTTC. It specifies CSVDGGGYGYTF. Drawing the rest from reference TRBV29-1 and TRBJ1-2, the complete variable domain is SAVISQKPSRDICQRGTSLTIQCQVDSQVTMMFWYRQQPGQSLTLIATANQGSEATYESGFVIDKFPISRPNLTFSTLTVSNMSPEDSSIYLCSVDGGGYGYTFGSGTRLTVV.

The rearrangement links TRBV9 to TRBJ2-4; a possible D gene is TRBD2 (7 bases). Germline loops: CDR1 SGDLS, CDR2 YYNGEE. Trimming took 4 bases from V and 6 from J, leaving 26 bases between them. This CDR3 region has 18 residues. Here the CDR3 DNA reads TGTGCCAGCAGCCCTTCCATCTACGGCGGGGGCCCTGGAAACATTCAGTACTTC. Translated, it gives CASSPSIYGGGPGNIQYF.

This sequence joins TRBV7-9 and TRBJ2-1, with D perhaps TRBD2 (5 bases). V was trimmed by 1 base and J by 4 bases, leaving 8 bases between them. The CDR3 consists of 14 residues. The germline gives CDR1 SEHNR, CDR2 FQNEAQ (reference sequence). CDR3 DNA: TGTGCCAGCAGCTTAGACACTAGTTACAATGAGCAGTTCTTC. Encoded protein: CASSLDTSYNEQFF.

The chain employs TRBV10-3 and TRBJ1-6, with TRBD1 matching 7 bases. Losses at the gene ends were 4 bases for V and 7 bases for J; bases not matched to a gene: 7. CDR3 length: 15 residues. The V gene's germline CDR1 is ENHRY and CDR2 SYGVKD. The CDR3 spells CAISVRQGGNSPLHF. The CDR3 DNA reads as TGTGCCATCAGTGTAAGACAGGGAGGCAATTCACCCCTCCACTTT.

The chain recombines TRBV2 with TRBJ2-1, with D tentatively TRBD2 (5 bases). Trimming removed 5 bases from V and 4 bases from J, with 9 bases in between. Germline V gives CDR1 SNHLY, CDR2 FYNNEI. The CDR3 runs 13 residues. The CDR3, as DNA: TGTGCCAGCAGTTTGGGCGGGTACAATGAGCAGTTCTTC. Protein: CASSLGGYNEQFF.

J is TRBJ2-7 and V is TRBV29-1, with a tentative D call TRBD2 (7 bases). Trimming removed 7 bases at V and 5 bases at J, with 18 bases between. Germline values: CDR1 SQVTM, CDR2 ANQGSEA. The CDR3 is 13 residues long. In nucleotides, the CDR3 is TGCAGCGCTAATGGGAGGGGGGACCACGAGCAGTACTTC. Translation: CSANGRGDHEQYF.

The rearrangement links TRBV4-3 to TRBJ2-1, with D possibly being TRBD1 (5 bases). Germline V gives CDR1 LGHNA, CDR2 YSLEER. The germline V and J ends were trimmed by 2 bases and 4 bases, with 12 bases remaining between them. CDR3 size: 15 residues. CDR3 sequence reads: CASSQFPRGYNEQFF. The DNA of the CDR3 is TGCGCCAGCAGCCAATTTCCTAGGGGTTACAATGAGCAGTTCTTC.

This chain links TRBV28 with TRBJ1-1; no clear D gene. The V end was cut by 3 bases, the J end by 1 base, with 9 bases between. The CDR3 spans 14 residues. Germline V gene data show CDR1 as MDHEN and CDR2 as SYDVKM. CDR3 nucleotides: TGTGCCAGCAGTTTTGCGCCGCAGAACACTGAAGCTTTCTTT. It is translated as CASSFAPQNTEAFF.

This clone was picked up a small number of times. This chain links TRBV10-1 with TRBJ2-7; D ambiguous. Deletions cut 3 bases from V and 0 bases from J, with 3 bases between. There are 12 residues in the CDR3. Germline CDR1 is WNHNN and CDR2 is SYGVQD (reference sequence). CDR3 loop: CASSDSSYEQYF. CDR3 DNA: TGCGCCAGCAGTGACAGCTCCTACGAGCAGTACTTC.

The rearrangement uses TRBV7-9 and TRBJ1-6, with D possibly TRBD1 on 5 matching bases. This CDR3 is built from 14 residues. The germline V gene has CDR1 SEHNR and CDR2 FQNEAQ (reference sequence). Trimming took off 5 bases at V and 7 bases at J, with 12 bases between the two ends. Here the CDR3 DNA reads TGTGCCAGCAGCGGGGGGGGGTTCAATTCACCCCTCCACTTT. As protein: CASSGGGFNSPLHF.

This sequence joins TRBV29-1 and TRBJ1-2; TRBD1 might be the D (5 bases). Germline assignment: CDR1 SQVTM and CDR2 ANQGSEA. There are 11 residues in the CDR3. V was trimmed by 7 bases and J by 7 bases, leaving 13 bases between them. The CDR3 loop is CSAQTVTGYTF. Here the CDR3 DNA reads TGCAGCGCCCAGACAGTGACTGGCTACACCTTC.

This chain connects TRBV18 to TRBJ2-7; 9 bases fit TRBD1. V dropped 1 base and J dropped 5; count of bases not matched to a gene: 6. The CDR3 contains 15 residues. Germline CDR1 is KGHSH and CDR2 is LQKENI. DNA for the CDR3: TGTGCCAGCTCACCACAAGGGACAGGGTTGAACGAGCAGTACTTC. It encodes CASSPQGTGLNEQYF.

The rearrangement uses TRBV2 and TRBJ2-7; TRBD1 might be the D (6 bases). The CDR3 has 14 amino acids. Germline V CDR1 and CDR2: SNHLY, FYNNEI. Trimming pared 10 bases from V and 4 bases from J, leaving 20 bases between. The CDR3 sequence: CATLYSEGGYEQYF. CDR3 DNA sequence: TGTGCCACCCTATACAGCGAAGGGGGATACGAGCAGTACTTC.

This chain's CDR3 is CASSGGTGLYEQYF. In DNA form, the CDR3 reads TGCGCCAGCAGCGGCGGGACAGGGCTGTACGAGCAGTACTTC. The chain employs TRBV5-1 and TRBJ2-7; 9 bases line up with TRBD1. Looked up from germline, CDR1 is SGHRS and CDR2 is YFSETQ. The V gene end was trimmed by 4 bases and the J gene end by 4 bases; junction bases not matched to a gene: 6. The CDR3 contains 14 residues.

The chain employs TRBV15 and TRBJ1-5; D gene ambiguous. Trimming took off 0 bases at V and 11 bases at J, with 23 bases between the two ends. Germline lookup yields CDR1 LNHNV and CDR2 YYDKDF (reference sequence). The CDR3 is made up of 17 amino acids. The CDR3 sequence: CATSRDSTGPAGRTQHF. CDR3 nucleotides: TGTGCCACCAGCAGAGATTCCACCGGGCCCGCGGGGAGGACCCAGCATTTT.

The gene calls are TRBV6-1 and TRBJ1-6; D is undetermined. The CDR3 runs 13 residues. Germline V lookup: CDR1 MNHNS, CDR2 SASEGT. Trimming cost V 4 bases and J 5 bases, with 6 bases left between them. CDR3 amino acids: CASSVYNNSPLHF. The CDR3 region has the DNA TGTGCCAGCAGTGTTTATAATAATTCACCCCTCCACTTT.

The chain has TRBV7-2 and TRBJ2-3; D unresolved. CDR1 is SGHTA, CDR2 FQGNSA, per germline. The CDR3 runs 13 residues. Trimming cost V 2 bases and J 3 bases, with 6 bases left between them. CDR3: CASSLPRTDTQYF. As DNA, the CDR3 is TGTGCCAGCAGCTTACCCCGGACAGATACGCAGTATTTT.